This entry lists 14 T cell receptor beta chains sequenced from one sample in a study of cytomegalovirus exposure and HLA in healthy donors. Libraries were prepared by immunoSEQ multiplex PCR; TCRdb keeps only in-frame clonotypes and omits some of them. The sample includes some 140,000 clones, 85% to 90% of them seen just once. The sample consisted of PBMCs. The receptors originated from a human donor in good health.

The chain employs TRBV5-4 and TRBJ1-2, with D possibly matching TRBD1 (5 bases). From germline, CDR1 is SGHNT and CDR2 YYREEE (reference sequence). Trimming took 0 bases from V and 5 from J, leaving 11 bases between them. The CDR3 is made up of 14 amino acids. In DNA, the CDR3 is TGTGCCAGCAGCTTGGGGGAGGGGCTATATGGCTACACCTTC. This translates into CASSLGEGLYGYTF.

This chain joins TRBV7-3 and TRBJ2-2; 8 bases are shared with TRBD1. CDR3 size: 16 residues. CDR1 and CDR2 (germline): SGHTA, FQGTGA. Trimming cost V 5 bases and J 6 bases; bases outside gene matches: 11. The DNA for the CDR3 is TGTGCCAGCAGCCTCCGGACAGGGTCGATGGCCGGGGAGCTGTTTTTT. Its protein is CASSLRTGSMAGELFF.

This chain joins TRBV11-2 and TRBJ1-3; tentative D call: TRBD1 (5 bases). The ends were cut back, 6 bases at V and 0 bases at J, with 18 bases in the middle. The length of the CDR3 is 17 residues. Germline CDR1 SGHAT, CDR2 FQNNGV. DNA for the CDR3: TGTGCCAGCAGAAAATCCCCAGGGCAATTCTCTGGAAACACCATATATTTT. Protein product: CASRKSPGQFSGNTIYF.

The J gene is TRBJ2-5, the V gene TRBV18, with unresolved D. Trimming took off 3 bases at V and 5 bases at J, with 10 bases between the two ends. The CDR3 runs 13 residues. The germline gives CDR1 KGHSH, CDR2 LQKENI. CDR3 DNA: TGTGCCAGCTCACCGTCGGGTTATGAGACCCAGTACTTC. Translated: CASSPSGYETQYF.

Only a few counts were recorded for this clone. V is TRBV2 and J is TRBJ1-5; perhaps TRBD1 as D (6 bases). The CDR3 is 13 residues long. V dropped 5 bases and J dropped 4 bases, with 9 bases sitting between them. Germline CDR1 is SNHLY and CDR2 is FYNNEI. CDR3 sequence (DNA): TGTGCCAGCAGTACCACAGGGAATCAGCCCCAGCATTTT. Its protein is CASSTTGNQPQHF.

V usage is TRBV6-1 and J usage is TRBJ2-4, with a possible D match to TRBD1 (6 bases). V was shortened by 4 bases and J by 6 bases, with 7 bases between the two germline ends. From germline, CDR1 is MNHNS and CDR2 SASEGT. The CDR3 totals 12 residues. The CDR3 loop reads CASSVDRNIQYF. The CDR3 DNA reads TGTGCCAGCAGTGTGGACAGAAACATTCAGTACTTC.

Of note for this clone: A much more abundant neighbour one base away suggests this may be a read error. The V call is TRBV28, the J call TRBJ2-7; no clear D. Germline V CDR1 and CDR2: MDHEN, SYDVKM. V shed 5 bases and J shed 4 bases, with 6 bases lying between them. CDR3 length equals 11 residues. This chain's CDR3 is CASSPMYEQYF. The DNA of the CDR3 is TGTGCCAGCAGTCCCATGTACGAGCAGTACTTC.

This chain joins TRBV6-5 and TRBJ1-1; TRBD1 might be the D (6 bases). The V end was cut by 10 bases, the J end by 4 bases, with 10 bases between. The CDR3 loop spans 11 amino acids. Per germline, CDR1 MNHEY and CDR2 SVGAGI. As DNA, the CDR3 is TGTGCCACCAACAGGGCCACTGAAGCTTTCTTT. Translating it yields CATNRATEAFF.

The CDR3 region is CASSPRDSARNTEAFF. The CDR3 coding sequence is TGTGCCAGCAGCCCCCGGGACAGCGCCCGGAACACTGAAGCTTTCTTT. V gene TRBV9 combines with J gene TRBJ1-1; 7 positions agree with TRBD1. The V gene end was trimmed by 4 bases and the J gene end by 1 base; junction bases not matched to a gene: 10. The CDR3 sequence is 16 residues long. The V gene's germline CDR1 is SGDLS and CDR2 YYNGEE.

J is TRBJ1-5 and V is TRBV19, with D unresolved. This CDR3 spans 15 amino acids. Trimming pared 1 base from V and 10 bases from J, leaving 17 bases between. CDR1 is LNHDA and CDR2 is SQIVND in the germline V gene (reference sequence). Here the CDR3 reads CASSIAPGQLGPQHF. The CDR3 coding sequence is TGTGCCAGTAGTATAGCGCCAGGCCAACTCGGACCCCAGCATTTT.

This chain joins TRBV29-1 and TRBJ1-5, with TRBD1 matching over 11 bases. J gave up 4 bases and V 5 bases, and 4 bases lay outside the gene matches. CDR1 SQVTM and CDR2 ANQGSEA come from the germline V gene. The CDR3 length is 14 residues. The chain's CDR3 is CSVRTGGKNQPQHF. The CDR3 region has the DNA TGCAGCGTTCGGACAGGGGGCAAGAATCAGCCCCAGCATTTT.

The chain recombines TRBV28 with TRBJ1-1, with 7 bases fitting TRBD1. Germline-derived CDR1 and CDR2 are MDHEN and SYDVKM. V shed 5 bases, J shed 1 base, and the junction held 10 bases outside the gene matches. This CDR3 comprises 16 residues. The CDR3 sequence: CASSRIGGQSNTEAFF. The CDR3 bases are TGTGCCAGCAGTAGGATCGGGGGACAGTCGAACACTGAAGCTTTCTTT.

The chain joins TRBV4-1 to TRBJ1-5; unclear D gene. The germline V gene has CDR1 MGHRA and CDR2 YSYEKL. This CDR3 comprises 15 residues. V gave up 0 bases and J gave up 1 base, with 7 bases separating them. The CDR3, as DNA: TGCGCCAGCAGCCAAGAGTCCAGGAGCAATCAGCCCCAGCATTTT. It translates to CASSQESRSNQPQHF.

This clone was seen a single time. This rearrangement joins TRBV9 to TRBJ1-1, with no clear D. This CDR3 is built from 16 residues. Trimming left V 3 bases short and J 3 bases short, with 18 bases between. The germline V gene has CDR1 SGDLS and CDR2 YYNGEE. CDR3 coding DNA: TGTGCCAGCAGCGCCCTGGGCGCGGGGTCCTACACTGAAGCTTTCTTT. It encodes CASSALGAGSYTEAFF.